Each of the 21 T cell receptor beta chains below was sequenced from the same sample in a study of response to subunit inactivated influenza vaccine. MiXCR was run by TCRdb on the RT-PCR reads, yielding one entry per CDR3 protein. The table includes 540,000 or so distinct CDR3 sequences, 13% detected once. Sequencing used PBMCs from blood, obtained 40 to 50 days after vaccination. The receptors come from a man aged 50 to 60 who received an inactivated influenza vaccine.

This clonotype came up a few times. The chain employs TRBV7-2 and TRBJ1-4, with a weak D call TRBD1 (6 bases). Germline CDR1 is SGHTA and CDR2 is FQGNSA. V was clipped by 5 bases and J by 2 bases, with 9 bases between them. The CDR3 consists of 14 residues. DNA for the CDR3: TGTGCCAGCAGCGCAGGGGCCACTAATGAAAAACTGTTTTTT. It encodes CASSAGATNEKLFF.

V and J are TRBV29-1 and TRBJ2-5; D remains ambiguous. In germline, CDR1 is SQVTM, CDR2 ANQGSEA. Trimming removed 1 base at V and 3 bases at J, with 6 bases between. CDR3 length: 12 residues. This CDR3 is CSVEGLEETQYF. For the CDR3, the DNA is TGCAGCGTTGAAGGACTGGAAGAGACCCAGTACTTC. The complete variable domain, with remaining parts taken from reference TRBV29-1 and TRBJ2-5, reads SAVISQKPSRDICQRGTSLTIQCQVDSQVTMMFWYRQQPGQSLTLIATANQGSEATYESGFVIDKFPISRPNLTFSTLTVSNMSPEDSSIYLCSVEGLEETQYFGPGTRLLVL.

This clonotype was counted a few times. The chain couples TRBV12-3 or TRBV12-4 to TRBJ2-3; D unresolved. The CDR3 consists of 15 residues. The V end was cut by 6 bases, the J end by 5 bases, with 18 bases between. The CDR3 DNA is TGTGCCAGCAGCCCGCGTCTACCCGGAGAAGATACGCAGTATTTT. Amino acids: CASSPRLPGEDTQYF.

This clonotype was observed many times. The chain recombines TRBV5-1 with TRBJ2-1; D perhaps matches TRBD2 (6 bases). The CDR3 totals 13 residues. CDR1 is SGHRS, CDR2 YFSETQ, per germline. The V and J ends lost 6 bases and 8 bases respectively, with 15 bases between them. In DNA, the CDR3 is TGCGCCAGCACTGGCGGGATGGGGGATGAGCAGTTCTTC. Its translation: CASTGGMGDEQFF. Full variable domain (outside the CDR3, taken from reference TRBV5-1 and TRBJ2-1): KAGVTQTPRYLIKTRGQQVTLSCSPISGHRSVSWYQQTPGQGLQFLFEYFSETQRNKGNFPGRFSGRQFSNSRSEMNVSTLELGDSALYLCASTGGMGDEQFFGPGTRLTVL.

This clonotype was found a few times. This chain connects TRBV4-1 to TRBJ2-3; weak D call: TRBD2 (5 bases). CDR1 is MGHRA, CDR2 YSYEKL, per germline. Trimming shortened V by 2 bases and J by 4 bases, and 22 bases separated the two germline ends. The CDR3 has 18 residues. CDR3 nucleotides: TGCGCCAGCAGCCAACCTTACCCGACCAAGAGGGCCGCAGATACGCAGTATTTT. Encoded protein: CASSQPYPTKRAADTQYF.

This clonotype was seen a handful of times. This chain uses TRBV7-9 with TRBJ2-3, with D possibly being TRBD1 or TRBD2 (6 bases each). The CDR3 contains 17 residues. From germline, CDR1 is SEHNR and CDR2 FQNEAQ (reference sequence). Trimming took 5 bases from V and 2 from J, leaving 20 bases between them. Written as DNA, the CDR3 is TGTGCCAGCAGCCTATGGAGGGGGGATCCTCCCACAGATACGCAGTATTTT. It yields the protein CASSLWRGDPPTDTQYF.

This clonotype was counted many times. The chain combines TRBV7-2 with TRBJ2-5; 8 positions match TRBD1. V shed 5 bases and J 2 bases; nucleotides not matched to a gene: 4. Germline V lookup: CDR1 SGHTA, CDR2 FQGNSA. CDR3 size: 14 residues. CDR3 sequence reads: CASSRGTGQETQYF. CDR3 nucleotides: TGTGCCAGCAGCAGAGGGACAGGACAAGAGACCCAGTACTTC.

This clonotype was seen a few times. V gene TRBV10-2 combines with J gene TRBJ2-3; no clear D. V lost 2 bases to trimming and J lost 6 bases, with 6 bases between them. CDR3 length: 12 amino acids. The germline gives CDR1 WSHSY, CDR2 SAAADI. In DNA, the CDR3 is TGCGCCAGCAGTGAGATGGGGGATACGCAGTATTTT. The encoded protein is CASSEMGDTQYF.

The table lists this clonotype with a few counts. CDR3 DNA sequence: TGCAGTGCTAGAGAGGGCTCCCGGACAGGGTTTTATAGCAATCAGCCCCAGCATTTT. Translating gives CSAREGSRTGFYSNQPQHF. The rearrangement links TRBV20-1 to TRBJ1-5, with TRBD1 matching 8 bases. The CDR3 is 19 residues long. Germline lookup yields CDR1 DFQATT and CDR2 SNEGSKA (reference sequence). With 0 bases clipped from V and 0 bases from J, the junction kept 13 bases outside the gene matches.

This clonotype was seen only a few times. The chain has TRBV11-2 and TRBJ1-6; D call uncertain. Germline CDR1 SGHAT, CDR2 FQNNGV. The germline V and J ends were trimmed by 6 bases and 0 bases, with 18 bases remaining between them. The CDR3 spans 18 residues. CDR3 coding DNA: TGTGCCAGCAGGGGTCCGGGCCAGCTAAGCTCCTATAATTCACCCCTCCACTTT. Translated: CASRGPGQLSSYNSPLHF.

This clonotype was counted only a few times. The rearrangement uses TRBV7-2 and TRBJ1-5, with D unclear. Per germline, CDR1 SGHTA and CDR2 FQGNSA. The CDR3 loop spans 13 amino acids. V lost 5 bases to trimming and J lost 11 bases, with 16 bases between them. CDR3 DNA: TGTGCCAGCAGCCCGGGCCGGGCGTCGGCCCAGCATTTT. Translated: CASSPGRASAQHF.

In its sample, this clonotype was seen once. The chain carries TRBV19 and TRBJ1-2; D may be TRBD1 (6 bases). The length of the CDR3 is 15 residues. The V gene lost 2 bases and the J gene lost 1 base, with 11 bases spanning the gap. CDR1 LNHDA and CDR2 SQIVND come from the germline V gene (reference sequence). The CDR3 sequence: CASSIRDTGNYGYTF. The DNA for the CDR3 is TGTGCCAGTAGTATAAGGGACACGGGTAACTATGGCTACACCTTC. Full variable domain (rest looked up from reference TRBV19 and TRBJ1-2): DGGITQSPKYLFRKEGQNVTLSCEQNLNHDAMYWYRQDPGQGLRLIYYSQIVNDFQKGDIAEGYSVSREKKESFPLTVTSAQKNPTAFYLCASSIRDTGNYGYTFGSGTRLTVV.

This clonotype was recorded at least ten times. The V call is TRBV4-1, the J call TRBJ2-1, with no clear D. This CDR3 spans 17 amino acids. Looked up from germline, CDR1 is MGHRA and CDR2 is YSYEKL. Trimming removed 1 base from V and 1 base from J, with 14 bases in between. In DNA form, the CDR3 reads TGCGCCAGCAGCCAAGCGGATTTATTAGGGTCCTACAATGAGCAGTTCTTC. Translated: CASSQADLLGSYNEQFF.

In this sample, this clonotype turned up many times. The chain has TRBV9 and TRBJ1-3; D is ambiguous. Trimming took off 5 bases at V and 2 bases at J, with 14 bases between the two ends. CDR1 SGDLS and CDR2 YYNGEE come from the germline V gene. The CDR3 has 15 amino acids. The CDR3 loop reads CASRSGGYTGNTIYF. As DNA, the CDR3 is TGTGCCAGCAGGAGTGGCGGGTATACTGGAAACACCATATATTTT.

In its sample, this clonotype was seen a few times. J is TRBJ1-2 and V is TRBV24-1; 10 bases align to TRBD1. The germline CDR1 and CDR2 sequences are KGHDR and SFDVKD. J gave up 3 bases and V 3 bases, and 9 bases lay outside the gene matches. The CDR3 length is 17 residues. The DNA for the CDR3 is TGTGCCACCAGTGATCAGACGCTGGGACAGGGGTACTATGGCTACACCTTC. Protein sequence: CATSDQTLGQGYYGYTF.

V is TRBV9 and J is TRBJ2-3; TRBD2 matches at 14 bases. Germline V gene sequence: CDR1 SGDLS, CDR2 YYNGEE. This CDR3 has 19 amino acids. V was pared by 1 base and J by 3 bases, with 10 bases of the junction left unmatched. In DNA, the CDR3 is TGTGCCAGCAGCGTAAGAAAGGAGGGACTAGCGGGAGAGACAGATACGCAGTATTTT. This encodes CASSVRKEGLAGETDTQYF.

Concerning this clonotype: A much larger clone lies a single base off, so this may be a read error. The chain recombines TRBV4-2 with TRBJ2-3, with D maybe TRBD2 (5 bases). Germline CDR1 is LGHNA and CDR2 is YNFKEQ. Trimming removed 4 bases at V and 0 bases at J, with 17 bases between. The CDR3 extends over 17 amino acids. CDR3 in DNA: TGTGCCAGCAGCCGAGAGGTGTCCGGACTTAGCACAGATACGCAGTATTTT. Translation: CASSREVSGLSTDTQYF.

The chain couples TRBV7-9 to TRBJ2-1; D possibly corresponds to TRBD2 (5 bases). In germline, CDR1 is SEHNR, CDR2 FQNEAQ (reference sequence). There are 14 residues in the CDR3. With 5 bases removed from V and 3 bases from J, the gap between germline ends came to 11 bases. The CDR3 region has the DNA TGTGCCAGCAGCCGAGGACTGAACTACAATGAGCAGTTCTTC. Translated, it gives CASSRGLNYNEQFF.

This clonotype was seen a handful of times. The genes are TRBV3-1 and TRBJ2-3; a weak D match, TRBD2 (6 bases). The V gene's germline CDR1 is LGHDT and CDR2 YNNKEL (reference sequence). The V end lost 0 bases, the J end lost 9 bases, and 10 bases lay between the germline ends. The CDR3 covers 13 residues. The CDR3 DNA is TGTGCCAGCAGCCAAGACTGGGGGAGGACGCAGTATTTT. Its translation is CASSQDWGRTQYF.

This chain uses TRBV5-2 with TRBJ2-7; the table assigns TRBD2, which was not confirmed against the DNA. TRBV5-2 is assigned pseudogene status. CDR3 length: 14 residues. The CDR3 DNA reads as TGTGCCAGGGGCTCGGGCCTCGCCTACTACGAGCAGTACTTC. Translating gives CARGSGLAYYEQYF.

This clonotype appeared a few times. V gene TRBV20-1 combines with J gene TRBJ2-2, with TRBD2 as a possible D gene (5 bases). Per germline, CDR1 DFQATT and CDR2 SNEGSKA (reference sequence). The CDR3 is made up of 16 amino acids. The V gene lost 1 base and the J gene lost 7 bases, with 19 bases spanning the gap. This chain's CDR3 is CSARALSRRTGGELFF. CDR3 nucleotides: TGCAGTGCTAGAGCCCTCTCGCGGAGGACGGGCGGGGAGCTGTTTTTT.